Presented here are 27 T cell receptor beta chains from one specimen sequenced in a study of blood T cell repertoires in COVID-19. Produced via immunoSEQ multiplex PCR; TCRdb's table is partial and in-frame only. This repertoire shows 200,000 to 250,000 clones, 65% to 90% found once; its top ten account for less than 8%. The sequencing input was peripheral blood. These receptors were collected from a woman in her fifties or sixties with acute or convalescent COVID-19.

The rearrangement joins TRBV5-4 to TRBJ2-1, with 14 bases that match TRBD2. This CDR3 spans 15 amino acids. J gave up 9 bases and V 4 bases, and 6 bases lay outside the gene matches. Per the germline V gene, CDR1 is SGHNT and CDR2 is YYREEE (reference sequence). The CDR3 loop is CASSGLAGGSSEQFF. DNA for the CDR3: TGTGCCAGCAGCGGACTAGCGGGGGGATCCAGTGAGCAGTTCTTC.

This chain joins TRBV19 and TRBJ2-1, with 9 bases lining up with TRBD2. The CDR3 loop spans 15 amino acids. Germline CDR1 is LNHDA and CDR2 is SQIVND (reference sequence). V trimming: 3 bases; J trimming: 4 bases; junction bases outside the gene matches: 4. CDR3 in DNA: TGTGCCAGTAGTATGGGCGGGGGGGATTACAATGAGCAGTTCTTC. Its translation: CASSMGGGDYNEQFF.

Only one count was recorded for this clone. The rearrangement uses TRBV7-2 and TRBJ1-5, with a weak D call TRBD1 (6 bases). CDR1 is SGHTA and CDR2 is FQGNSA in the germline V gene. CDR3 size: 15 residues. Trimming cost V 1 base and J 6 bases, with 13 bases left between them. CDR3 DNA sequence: TGTGCCAGCAGCTTAGGTCGTCAGGGGTCTCAGCCCCAGCATTTT. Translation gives CASSLGRQGSQPQHF.

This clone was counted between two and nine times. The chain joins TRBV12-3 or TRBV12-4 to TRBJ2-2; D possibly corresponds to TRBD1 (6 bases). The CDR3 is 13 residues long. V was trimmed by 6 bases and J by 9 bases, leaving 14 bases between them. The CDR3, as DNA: TGTGCCAGCAGGGCAGGGGTGTACCGGGAGCTGTTTTTT. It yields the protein CASRAGVYRELFF.

DNA of the CDR3: TGCGCCAGCAGCCAAGTCCCCGGGGCAGGGGGTAATCAGCCCCAGCATTTT. Protein product: CASSQVPGAGGNQPQHF. The chain joins TRBV4-1 to TRBJ1-5; 7 nucleotides match TRBD1. From germline, CDR1 is MGHRA and CDR2 YSYEKL. The CDR3 extends over 17 amino acids. V lost 1 base, J lost 4 bases, and 10 bases stayed unmatched.

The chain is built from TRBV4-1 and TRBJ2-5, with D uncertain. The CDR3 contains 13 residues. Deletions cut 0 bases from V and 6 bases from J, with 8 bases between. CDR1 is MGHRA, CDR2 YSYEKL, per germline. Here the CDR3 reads CASSQEPQKTQYF. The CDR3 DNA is TGCGCCAGCAGCCAAGAGCCTCAGAAGACCCAGTACTTC.

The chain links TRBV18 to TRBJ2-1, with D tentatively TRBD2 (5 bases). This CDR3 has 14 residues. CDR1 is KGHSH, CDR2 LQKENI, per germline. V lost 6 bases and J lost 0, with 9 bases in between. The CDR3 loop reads CASSPTNSYNEQFF. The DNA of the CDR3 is TGTGCCAGCTCTCCGACTAACTCCTACAATGAGCAGTTCTTC.

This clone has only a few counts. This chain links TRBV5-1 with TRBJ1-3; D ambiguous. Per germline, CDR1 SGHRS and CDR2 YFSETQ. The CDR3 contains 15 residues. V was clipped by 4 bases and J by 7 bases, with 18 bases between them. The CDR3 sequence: CASSPGMGIGNTIYF. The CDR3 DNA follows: TGCGCCAGCAGCCCCGGGATGGGGATAGGTAACACCATATATTTT.

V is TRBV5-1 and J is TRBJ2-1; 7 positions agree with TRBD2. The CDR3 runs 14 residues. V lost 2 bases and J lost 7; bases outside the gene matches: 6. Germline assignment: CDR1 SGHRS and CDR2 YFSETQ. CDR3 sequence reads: CASSFNGGYNEQFF. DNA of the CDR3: TGCGCCAGCAGCTTCAACGGGGGGTATAATGAGCAGTTCTTC. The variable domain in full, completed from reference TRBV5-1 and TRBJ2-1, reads KAGVTQTPRYLIKTRGQQVTLSCSPISGHRSVSWYQQTPGQGLQFLFEYFSETQRNKGNFPGRFSGRQFSNSRSEMNVSTLELGDSALYLCASSFNGGYNEQFFGPGTRLTVL.

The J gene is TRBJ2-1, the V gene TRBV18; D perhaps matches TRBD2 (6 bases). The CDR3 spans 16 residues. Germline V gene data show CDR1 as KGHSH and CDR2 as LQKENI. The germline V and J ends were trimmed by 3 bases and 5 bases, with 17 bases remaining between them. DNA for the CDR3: TGTGCCAGCTCACCCCCAGGGAAGCGGGTCAACAATGAGCAGTTCTTC. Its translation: CASSPPGKRVNNEQFF.

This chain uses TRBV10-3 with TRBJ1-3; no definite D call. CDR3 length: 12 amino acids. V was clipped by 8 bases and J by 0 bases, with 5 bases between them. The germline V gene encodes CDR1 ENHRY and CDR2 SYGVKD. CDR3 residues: CAIEGSGNTIYF. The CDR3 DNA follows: TGTGCCATCGAGGGCTCTGGAAACACCATATATTTT.

CDR3 protein: CASSQPGSGDTQYF. The DNA for the CDR3 is TGTGCCAGCAGCCAACCAGGGTCAGGAGATACGCAGTATTTT. The V and J genes are TRBV4-2 and TRBJ2-3; D is perhaps TRBD1 (5 bases). Germline V gene sequence: CDR1 LGHNA, CDR2 YNFKEQ. There are 14 residues in the CDR3. Trimming took off 2 bases at V and 5 bases at J, with 11 bases between the two ends.

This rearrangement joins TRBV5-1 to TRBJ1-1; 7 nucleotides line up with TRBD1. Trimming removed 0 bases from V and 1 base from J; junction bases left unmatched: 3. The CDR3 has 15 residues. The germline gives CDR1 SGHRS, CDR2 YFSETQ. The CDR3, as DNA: TGCGCCAGCAGCTTGGATCCAGGGGGGAACACTGAAGCTTTCTTT. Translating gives CASSLDPGGNTEAFF.

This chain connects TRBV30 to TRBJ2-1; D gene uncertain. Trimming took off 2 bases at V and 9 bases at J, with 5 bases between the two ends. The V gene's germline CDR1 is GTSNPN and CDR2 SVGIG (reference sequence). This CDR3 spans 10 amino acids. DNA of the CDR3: TGTGCCTGGAGTTTCGGTGAGCAGTTCTTC. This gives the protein CAWSFGEQFF. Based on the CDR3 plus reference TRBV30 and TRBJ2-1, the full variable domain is SQTIHQWPATLVQPVGSPLSLECTVEGTSNPNLYWYRQAAGRGLQLLFYSVGIGQISSEVPQNLSASRPQDRQFILSSKKLLLSDSGFYLCAWSFGEQFFGPGTRLTVL.

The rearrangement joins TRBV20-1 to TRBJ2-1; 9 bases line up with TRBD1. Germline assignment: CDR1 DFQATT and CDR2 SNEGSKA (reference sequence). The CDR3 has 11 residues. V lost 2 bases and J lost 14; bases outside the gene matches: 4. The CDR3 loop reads CSARHRGPEFF. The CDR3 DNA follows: TGCAGTGCTAGACACAGGGGGCCCGAGTTCTTC.

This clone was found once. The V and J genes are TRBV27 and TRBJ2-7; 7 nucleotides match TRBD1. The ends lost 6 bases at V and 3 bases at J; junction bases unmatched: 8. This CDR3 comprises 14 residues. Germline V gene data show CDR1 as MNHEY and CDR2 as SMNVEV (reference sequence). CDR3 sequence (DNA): TGTGCCAGCAGAAAACAGGGGACCGGCTACGAGCAGTACTTC. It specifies CASRKQGTGYEQYF.

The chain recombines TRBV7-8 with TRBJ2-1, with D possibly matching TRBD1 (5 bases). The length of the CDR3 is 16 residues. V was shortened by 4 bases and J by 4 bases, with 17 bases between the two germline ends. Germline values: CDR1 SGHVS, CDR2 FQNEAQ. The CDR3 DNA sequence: TGTGCCAGCAGCTCCTTCCAGGGCACGAATTACAATGAGCAGTTCTTC. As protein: CASSSFQGTNYNEQFF. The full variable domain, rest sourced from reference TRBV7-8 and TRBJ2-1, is GAGVSQSPRYKVAKRGQDVALRCDPISGHVSLFWYQQALGQGPEFLTYFQNEAQLDKSGLPSDRFFAERPEGSVSTLKIQRTQQEDSAVYLCASSSFQGTNYNEQFFGPGTRLTVL.

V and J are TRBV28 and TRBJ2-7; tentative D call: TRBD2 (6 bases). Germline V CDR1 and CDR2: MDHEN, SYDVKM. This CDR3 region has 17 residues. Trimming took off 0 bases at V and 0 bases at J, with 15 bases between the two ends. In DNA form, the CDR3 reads TGTGCCAGCAGTTTATGGACTAGGGGCCAGAGCTCCTACGAGCAGTACTTC. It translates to CASSLWTRGQSSYEQYF. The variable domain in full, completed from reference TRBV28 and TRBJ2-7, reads DVKVTQSSRYLVKRTGEKVFLECVQDMDHENMFWYRQDPGLGLRLIYFSYDVKMKEKGDIPEGYSVSREKKERFSLILESASTNQTSMYLCASSLWTRGQSSYEQYFGPGTRLTVT.

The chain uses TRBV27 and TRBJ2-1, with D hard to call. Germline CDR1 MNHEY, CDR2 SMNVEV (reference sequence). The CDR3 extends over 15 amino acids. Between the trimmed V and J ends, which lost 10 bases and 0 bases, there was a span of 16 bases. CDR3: CATRNLLSSYNEQFF. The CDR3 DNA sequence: TGTGCCACACGAAACCTTTTGAGCTCCTACAATGAGCAGTTCTTC.

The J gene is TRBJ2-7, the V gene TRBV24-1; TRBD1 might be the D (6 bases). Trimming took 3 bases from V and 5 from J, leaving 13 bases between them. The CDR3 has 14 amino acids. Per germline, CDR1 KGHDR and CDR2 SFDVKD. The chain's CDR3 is CATSDTRGSDEQYF. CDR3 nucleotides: TGTGCCACCAGTGATACAAGGGGGTCGGACGAGCAGTACTTC.

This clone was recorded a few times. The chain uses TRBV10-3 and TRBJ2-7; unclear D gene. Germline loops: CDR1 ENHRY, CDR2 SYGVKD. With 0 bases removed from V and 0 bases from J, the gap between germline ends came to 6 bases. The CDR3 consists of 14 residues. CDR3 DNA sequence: TGTGCCATCAGTGAGTCGGTCGGCTCCTACGAGCAGTACTTC. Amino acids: CAISESVGSYEQYF.

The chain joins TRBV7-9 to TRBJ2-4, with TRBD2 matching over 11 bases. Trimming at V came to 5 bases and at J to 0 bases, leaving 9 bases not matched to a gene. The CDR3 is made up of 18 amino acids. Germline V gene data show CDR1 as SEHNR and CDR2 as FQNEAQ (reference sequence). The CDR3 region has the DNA TGTGCCAGCAGCGGAACGGGACTAGCGGACCTAGCCAAAAACATTCAGTACTTC. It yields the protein CASSGTGLADLAKNIQYF.

Here the CDR3 reads CATGQGYGYEQYF. The CDR3 DNA follows: TGTGCCACAGGACAAGGGTACGGTTACGAGCAGTACTTC. The chain is built from TRBV15 and TRBJ2-7; a weak D match, TRBD1 (5 bases). V lost 9 bases and J 4 bases, leaving 16 bases between the germline ends. Germline lookup yields CDR1 LNHNV and CDR2 YYDKDF (reference sequence). CDR3 length: 13 amino acids.

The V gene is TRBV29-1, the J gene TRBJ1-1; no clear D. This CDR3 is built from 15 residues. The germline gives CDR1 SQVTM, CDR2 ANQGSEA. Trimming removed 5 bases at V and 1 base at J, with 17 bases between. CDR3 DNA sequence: TGCAGCGTTATCGTGTTGGGGAGGTGGAACACTGAAGCTTTCTTT. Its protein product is CSVIVLGRWNTEAFF.

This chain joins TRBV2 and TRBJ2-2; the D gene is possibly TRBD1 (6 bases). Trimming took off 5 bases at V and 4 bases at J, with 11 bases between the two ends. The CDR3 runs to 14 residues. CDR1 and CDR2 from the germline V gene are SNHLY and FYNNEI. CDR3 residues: CASSLGQFTGELFF. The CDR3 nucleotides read TGTGCCAGCAGTCTCGGACAGTTCACCGGGGAGCTGTTTTTT.

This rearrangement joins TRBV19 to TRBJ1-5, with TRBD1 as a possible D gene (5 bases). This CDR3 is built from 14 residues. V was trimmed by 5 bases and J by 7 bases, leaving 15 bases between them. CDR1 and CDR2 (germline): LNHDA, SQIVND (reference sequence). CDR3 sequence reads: CASSSQGGRQPQHF. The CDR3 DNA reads TGTGCCAGTAGTTCTCAGGGTGGGCGCCAGCCCCAGCATTTT.

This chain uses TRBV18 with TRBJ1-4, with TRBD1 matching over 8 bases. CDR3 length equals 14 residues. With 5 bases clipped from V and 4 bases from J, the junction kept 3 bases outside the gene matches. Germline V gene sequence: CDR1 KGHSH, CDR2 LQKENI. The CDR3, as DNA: TGTGCCAGCTCAAGAGGACAGGGTAATGAAAAACTGTTTTTT. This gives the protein CASSRGQGNEKLFF.